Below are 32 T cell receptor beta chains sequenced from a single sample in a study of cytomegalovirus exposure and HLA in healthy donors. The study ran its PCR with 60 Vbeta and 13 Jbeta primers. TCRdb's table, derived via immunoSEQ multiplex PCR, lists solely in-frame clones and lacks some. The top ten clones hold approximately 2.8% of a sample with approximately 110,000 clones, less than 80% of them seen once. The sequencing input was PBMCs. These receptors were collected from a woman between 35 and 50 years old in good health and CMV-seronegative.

Written as DNA, the CDR3 is TGCAGCGTTCGGACAACCTCCTATAATTCACCCCTCCACTTT. Encoded protein: CSVRTTSYNSPLHF. This chain connects TRBV29-1 to TRBJ1-6, with D maybe TRBD1 (5 bases). V lost 5 bases and J 0 bases, leaving 8 bases between the germline ends. This CDR3 comprises 14 residues. The V gene's germline CDR1 is SQVTM and CDR2 ANQGSEA.

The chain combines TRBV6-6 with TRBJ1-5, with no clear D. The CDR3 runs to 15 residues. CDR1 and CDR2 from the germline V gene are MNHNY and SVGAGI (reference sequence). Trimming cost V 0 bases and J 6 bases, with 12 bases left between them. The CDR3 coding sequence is TGTGCCAGCAGTTACTCGCGGGTGACGACTCAGCCCCAGCATTTT. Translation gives CASSYSRVTTQPQHF.

CDR3: CASRDRVADTQYF. The CDR3 nucleotides are TGTGCCAGCCGGGACAGGGTGGCAGATACGCAGTATTTT. The rearrangement uses TRBV6-1 and TRBJ2-3, with 9 bases identical to TRBD1. Trimming removed 8 bases from V and 4 bases from J; junction bases left unmatched: 4. The CDR3 contains 13 residues. Looked up from germline, CDR1 is MNHNS and CDR2 is SASEGT.

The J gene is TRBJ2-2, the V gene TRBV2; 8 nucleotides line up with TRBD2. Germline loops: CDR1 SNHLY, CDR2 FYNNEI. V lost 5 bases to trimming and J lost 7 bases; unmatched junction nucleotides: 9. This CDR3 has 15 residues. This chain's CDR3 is CASSRLAPRDGELFF. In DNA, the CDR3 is TGTGCCAGCAGTCGACTAGCGCCACGGGACGGGGAGCTGTTTTTT.

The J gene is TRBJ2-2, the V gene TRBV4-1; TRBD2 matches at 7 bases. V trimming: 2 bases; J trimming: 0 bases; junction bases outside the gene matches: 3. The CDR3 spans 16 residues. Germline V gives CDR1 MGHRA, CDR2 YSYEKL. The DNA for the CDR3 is TGCGCCAGCAGCCAATTAGGACTAGCGAACACCGGGGAGCTGTTTTTT. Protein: CASSQLGLANTGELFF.

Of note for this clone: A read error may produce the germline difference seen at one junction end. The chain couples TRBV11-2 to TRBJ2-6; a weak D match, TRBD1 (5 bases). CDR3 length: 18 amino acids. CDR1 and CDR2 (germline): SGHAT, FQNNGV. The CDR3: CVSSLGQSINSGANVLTF. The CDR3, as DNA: TGTGTCAGCAGCCTCGGACAAAGCATTAACTCTGGGGCCAACGTCCTGACTTTC. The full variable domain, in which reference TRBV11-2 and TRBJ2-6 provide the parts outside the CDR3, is EAGVAQSPRYKIIEKRQSVAFWCNPISGHATLYWYQQILGQGPKLLIQFQNNGVVDDSQLPKDRFSAERLKGVDSTLKIQPAKLEDSAVYLCVSSLGQSINSGANVLTFGAGSRLTVL.

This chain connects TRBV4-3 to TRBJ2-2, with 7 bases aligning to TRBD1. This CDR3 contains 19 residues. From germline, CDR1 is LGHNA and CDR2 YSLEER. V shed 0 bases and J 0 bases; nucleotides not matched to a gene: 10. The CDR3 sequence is CASSQDRDSPITNTGELFF. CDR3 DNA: TGCGCCAGCAGCCAAGATCGGGACAGCCCAATTACGAACACCGGGGAGCTGTTTTTT.

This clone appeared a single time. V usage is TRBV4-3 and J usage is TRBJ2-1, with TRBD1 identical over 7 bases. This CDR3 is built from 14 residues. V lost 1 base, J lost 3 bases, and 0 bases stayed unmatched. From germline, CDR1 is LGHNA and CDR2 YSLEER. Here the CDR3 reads CASSQGQGYNEQFF. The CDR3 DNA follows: TGCGCCAGCAGCCAAGGACAGGGCTACAATGAGCAGTTCTTC.

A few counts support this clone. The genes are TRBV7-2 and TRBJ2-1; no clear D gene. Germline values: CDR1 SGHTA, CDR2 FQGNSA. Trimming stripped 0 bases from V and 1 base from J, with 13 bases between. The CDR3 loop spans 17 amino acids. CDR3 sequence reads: CASSLAPRHVSYNEQFF. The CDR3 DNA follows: TGTGCCAGCAGCTTAGCCCCCAGACACGTATCCTACAATGAGCAGTTCTTC.

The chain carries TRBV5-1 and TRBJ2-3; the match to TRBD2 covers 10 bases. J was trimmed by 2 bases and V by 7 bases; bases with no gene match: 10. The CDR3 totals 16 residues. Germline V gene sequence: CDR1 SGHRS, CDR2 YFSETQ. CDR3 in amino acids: CASQRSAGGTTDTQYF. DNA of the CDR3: TGCGCCAGCCAACGGTCAGCGGGGGGGACCACAGATACGCAGTATTTT.

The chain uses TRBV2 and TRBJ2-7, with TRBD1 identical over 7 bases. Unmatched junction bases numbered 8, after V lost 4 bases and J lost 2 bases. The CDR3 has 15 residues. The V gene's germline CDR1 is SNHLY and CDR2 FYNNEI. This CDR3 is CASSAYRGSAYEQYF. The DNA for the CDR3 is TGTGCCAGCAGTGCTTACAGGGGTAGCGCCTACGAGCAGTACTTC.

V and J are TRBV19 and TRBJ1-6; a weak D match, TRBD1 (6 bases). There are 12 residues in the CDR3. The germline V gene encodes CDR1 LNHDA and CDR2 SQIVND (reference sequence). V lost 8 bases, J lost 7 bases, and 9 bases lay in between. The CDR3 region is CASATGNSPLHF. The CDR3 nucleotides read TGTGCCAGTGCCACAGGGAATTCACCCCTCCACTTT. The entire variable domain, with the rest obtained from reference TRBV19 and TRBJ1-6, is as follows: DGGITQSPKYLFRKEGQNVTLSCEQNLNHDAMYWYRQDPGQGLRLIYYSQIVNDFQKGDIAEGYSVSREKKESFPLTVTSAQKNPTAFYLCASATGNSPLHFGNGTRLTVT.

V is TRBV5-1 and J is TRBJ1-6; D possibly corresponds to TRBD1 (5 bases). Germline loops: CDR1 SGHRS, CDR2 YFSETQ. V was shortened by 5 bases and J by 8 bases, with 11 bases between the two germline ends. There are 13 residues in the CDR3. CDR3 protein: CASSNPGDSPLHF. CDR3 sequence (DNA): TGCGCCAGCAGTAACCCGGGGGATTCACCCCTCCACTTT.

In DNA, the CDR3 is TGTGCCAGCAGCACAAGGACAGGGGGCGGCACTGAAGCTTTCTTT. This gives the protein CASSTRTGGGTEAFF. The chain couples TRBV7-2 to TRBJ1-1, with 11 nucleotides matching TRBD1. CDR1 and CDR2 from the germline V gene are SGHTA and FQGNSA. The CDR3 is 15 residues long. J was trimmed by 4 bases and V by 5 bases; bases with no gene match: 6.

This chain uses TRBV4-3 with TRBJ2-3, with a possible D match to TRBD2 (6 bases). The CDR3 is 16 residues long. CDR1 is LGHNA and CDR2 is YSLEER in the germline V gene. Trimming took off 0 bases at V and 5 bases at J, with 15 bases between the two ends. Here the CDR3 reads CASSQDASVEGDTQYF. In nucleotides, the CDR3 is TGCGCCAGCAGCCAAGATGCTAGCGTGGAGGGAGATACGCAGTATTTT.

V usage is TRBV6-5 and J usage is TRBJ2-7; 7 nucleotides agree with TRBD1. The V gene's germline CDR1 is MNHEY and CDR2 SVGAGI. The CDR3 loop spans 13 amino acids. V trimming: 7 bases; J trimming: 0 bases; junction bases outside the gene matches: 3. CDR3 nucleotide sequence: TGTGCCAGCACCTGGACAGGCTCCTACGAGCAGTACTTC. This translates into CASTWTGSYEQYF.

Here the CDR3 reads CASKRQGREGDEQFF. In DNA form, the CDR3 reads TGTGCCAGCAAGAGACAGGGAAGAGAAGGAGATGAGCAGTTCTTC. The V call is TRBV28, the J call TRBJ2-1, with 7 bases lining up with TRBD1. Per the germline V gene, CDR1 is MDHEN and CDR2 is SYDVKM. This CDR3 is 15 amino acids long. Losses at the gene ends were 7 bases for V and 8 bases for J; bases not matched to a gene: 14.

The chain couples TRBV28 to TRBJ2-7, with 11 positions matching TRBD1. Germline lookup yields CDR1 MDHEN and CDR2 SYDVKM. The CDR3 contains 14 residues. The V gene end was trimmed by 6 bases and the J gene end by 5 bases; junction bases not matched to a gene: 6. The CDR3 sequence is CASSRTGGFNEQYF. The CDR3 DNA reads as TGTGCCAGCAGCCGGACAGGGGGCTTTAACGAGCAGTACTTC.

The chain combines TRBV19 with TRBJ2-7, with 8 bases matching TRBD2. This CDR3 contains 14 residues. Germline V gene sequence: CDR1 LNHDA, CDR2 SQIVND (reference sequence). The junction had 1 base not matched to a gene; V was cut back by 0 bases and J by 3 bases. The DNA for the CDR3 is TGTGCCAGTAGTATAGAAACTAGCGGCTACGAGCAGTACTTC. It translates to CASSIETSGYEQYF. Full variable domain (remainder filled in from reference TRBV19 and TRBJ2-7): DGGITQSPKYLFRKEGQNVTLSCEQNLNHDAMYWYRQDPGQGLRLIYYSQIVNDFQKGDIAEGYSVSREKKESFPLTVTSAQKNPTAFYLCASSIETSGYEQYFGPGTRLTVT.

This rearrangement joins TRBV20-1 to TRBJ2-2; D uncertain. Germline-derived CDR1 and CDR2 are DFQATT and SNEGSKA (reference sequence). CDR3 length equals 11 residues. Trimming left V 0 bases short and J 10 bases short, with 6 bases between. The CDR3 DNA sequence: TGCAGTGCTAGAGACGGTGAGGAGCTGTTTTTT. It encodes CSARDGEELFF.

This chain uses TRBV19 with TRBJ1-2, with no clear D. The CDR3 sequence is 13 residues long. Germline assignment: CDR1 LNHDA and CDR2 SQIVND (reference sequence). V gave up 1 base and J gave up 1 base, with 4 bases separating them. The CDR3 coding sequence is TGTGCCAGTAGTATAGGGAGTAACTATGGCTACACCTTC. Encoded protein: CASSIGSNYGYTF.

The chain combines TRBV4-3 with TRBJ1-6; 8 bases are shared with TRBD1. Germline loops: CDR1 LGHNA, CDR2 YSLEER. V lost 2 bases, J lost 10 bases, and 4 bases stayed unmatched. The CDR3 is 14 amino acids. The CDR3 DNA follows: TGCGCCAGCAGCCAACAGGGGGCTGGGTCACCCCTCCACTTT. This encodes CASSQQGAGSPLHF.

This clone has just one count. The CDR3 spells CASSLRLAEDETQYF. For the CDR3, the DNA is TGTGCCAGCAGTCTAAGACTAGCGGAGGATGAGACCCAGTACTTC. The chain has TRBV6-6 and TRBJ2-5, with TRBD2 matching 9 bases. This CDR3 comprises 15 residues. The trim removed 5 bases at V and 5 bases at J, leaving 9 bases unmatched. Germline lookup yields CDR1 MNHNY and CDR2 SVGAGI (reference sequence).

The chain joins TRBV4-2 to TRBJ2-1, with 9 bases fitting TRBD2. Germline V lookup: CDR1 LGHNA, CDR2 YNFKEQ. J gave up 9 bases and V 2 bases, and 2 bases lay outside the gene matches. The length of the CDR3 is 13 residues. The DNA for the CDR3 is TGTGCCAGCAGCCAACTAGCGGGAAGTGAGCAGTTCTTC. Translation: CASSQLAGSEQFF.

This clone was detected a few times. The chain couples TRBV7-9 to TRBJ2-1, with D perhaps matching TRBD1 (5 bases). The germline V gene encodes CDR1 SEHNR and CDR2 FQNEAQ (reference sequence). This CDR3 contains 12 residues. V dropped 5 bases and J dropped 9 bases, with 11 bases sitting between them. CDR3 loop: CASSVRVPEQFF. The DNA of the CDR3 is TGTGCCAGCAGCGTCAGGGTTCCTGAGCAGTTCTTC.

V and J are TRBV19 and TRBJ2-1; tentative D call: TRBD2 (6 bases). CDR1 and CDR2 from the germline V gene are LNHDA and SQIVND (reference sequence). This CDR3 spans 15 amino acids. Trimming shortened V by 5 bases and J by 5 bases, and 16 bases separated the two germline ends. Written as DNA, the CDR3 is TGTGCCAGTAGTGAGCTCGGGACTGCAAACAATGAGCAGTTCTTC. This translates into CASSELGTANNEQFF. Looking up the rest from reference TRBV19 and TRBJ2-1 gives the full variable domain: DGGITQSPKYLFRKEGQNVTLSCEQNLNHDAMYWYRQDPGQGLRLIYYSQIVNDFQKGDIAEGYSVSREKKESFPLTVTSAQKNPTAFYLCASSELGTANNEQFFGPGTRLTVL.

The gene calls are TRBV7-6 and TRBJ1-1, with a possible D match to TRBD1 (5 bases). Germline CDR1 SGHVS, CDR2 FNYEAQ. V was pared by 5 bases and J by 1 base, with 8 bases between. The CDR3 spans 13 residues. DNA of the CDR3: TGTGCCAGCAGCCCAAGGGGGAACACTGAAGCTTTCTTT. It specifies CASSPRGNTEAFF.

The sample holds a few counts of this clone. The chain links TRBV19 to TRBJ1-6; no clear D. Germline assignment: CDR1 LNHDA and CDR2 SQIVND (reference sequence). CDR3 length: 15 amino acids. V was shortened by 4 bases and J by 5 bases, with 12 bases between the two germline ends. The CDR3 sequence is CASSKGWRDNSPLHF. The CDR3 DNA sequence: TGTGCCAGTAGTAAAGGTTGGCGGGATAATTCACCCCTCCACTTT.

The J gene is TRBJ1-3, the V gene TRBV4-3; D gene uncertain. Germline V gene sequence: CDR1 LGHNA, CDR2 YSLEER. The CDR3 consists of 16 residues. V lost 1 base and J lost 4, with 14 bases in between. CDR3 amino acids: CASSQVIRGRGNTIYF. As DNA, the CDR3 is TGCGCCAGCAGCCAAGTGATTCGAGGGCGGGGAAACACCATATATTTT.

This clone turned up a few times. CDR3 bases: TGTGCCAGCAGCGTTCCCGGGGCTGGGGCCAACGTCCTGACTTTC. Protein product: CASSVPGAGANVLTF. The J gene is TRBJ2-6, the V gene TRBV9, with D possibly being TRBD2 (5 bases). Trimming removed 2 bases from V and 2 bases from J, with 8 bases in between. Germline V gene lookup returns CDR1 SGDLS and CDR2 YYNGEE. The CDR3 has 15 amino acids.

CDR3 nucleotides: TGTGCCAGCAGTTACTTCGGCGGTAGCAGCACAGATACGCAGTATTTT. Amino acids: CASSYFGGSSTDTQYF. The V gene is TRBV6-6, the J gene TRBJ2-3; D remains unclear. The CDR3 length is 16 residues. Trimming removed 1 base from V and 0 bases from J, with 11 bases in between. Germline V gives CDR1 MNHNY, CDR2 SVGAGI (reference sequence).

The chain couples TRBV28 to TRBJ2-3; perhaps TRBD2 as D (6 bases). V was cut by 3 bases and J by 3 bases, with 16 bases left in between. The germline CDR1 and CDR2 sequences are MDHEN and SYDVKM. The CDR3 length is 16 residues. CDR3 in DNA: TGTGCCAGCAGTTTCCATCCAGCGGGCGAAACAGATACGCAGTATTTT. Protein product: CASSFHPAGETDTQYF.